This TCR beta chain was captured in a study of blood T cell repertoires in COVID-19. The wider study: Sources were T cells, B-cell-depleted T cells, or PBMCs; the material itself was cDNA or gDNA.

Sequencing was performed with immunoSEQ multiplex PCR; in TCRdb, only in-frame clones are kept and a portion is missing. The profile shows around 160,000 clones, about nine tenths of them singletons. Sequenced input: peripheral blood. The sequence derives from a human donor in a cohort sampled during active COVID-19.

The CDR3 loop reads CASSEVGLAGGPKQFF. CDR3 coding DNA: TGTGCCAGCAGTGAAGTAGGGCTAGCGGGAGGGCCTAAGCAGTTCTTC. The chain uses TRBV6-1 and TRBJ2-1; 12 bases are shared with TRBD2. The CDR3 totals 16 residues. With 1 base clipped from V and 11 bases from J, the junction kept 9 bases outside the gene matches. In germline, CDR1 is MNHNS, CDR2 SASEGT.